This T cell receptor beta chain was captured by sequencing in a study of PD-1 blockade in classical Hodgkin lymphoma. With no exception, relapse followed autologous stem cell transplantation in all patients, and brentuximab vedotin exposure varied. Patients showed best responses of complete response, partial response or progressive disease. Assay: immunoSEQ multiplex PCR; the TCRdb copy retains only in-frame clones and omits some. Of 20,000 or so clones in the sample, roughly 73% were seen once. The table lists this clone with a few counts. The starting material was peripheral blood mononuclear cells (PBMCs), obtained before the second cycle of nivolumab. The source is a human donor with classical Hodgkin lymphoma.

The CDR3, as DNA: TGTGCCAGCAGCCGGTCTAGCGGGAACTCCTACGAGCAGTACTTC. Amino acid sequence: CASSRSSGNSYEQYF. The chain has TRBV7-2 and TRBJ2-7, with 9 bases fitting TRBD2. Germline V gene sequence: CDR1 SGHTA, CDR2 FQGNSA. The CDR3 has 15 amino acids. Trimming took 5 bases from V and 0 from J; bases not matched to a gene: 5. Filled out from reference TRBV7-2 and TRBJ2-7, the complete variable domain reads GAGVSQSPSNKVTEKGKDVELRCDPISGHTALYWYRQSLGQGLEFLIYFQGNSAPDKSGLPSDRFSAERTGGSVSTLTIQRTQQEDSAVYLCASSRSSGNSYEQYFGPGTRLTVT.